This T cell receptor beta chain was obtained from a study of control samples from healthy donors and cancer patients (TCRdb year 2020). Notes on this clone: What antigen it recognizes has not been identified. Base qualities are not provided; no much larger clone lies one nucleotide away.

V and J are trimmed by 6 bases and 6 bases, and the gene matches miss 4 bases of the junction. The CDR3 measures 13 amino acids from cysteine to phenylalanine. Just CDR3 DNA is preserved here, 39 bases in frame from base 1. Libraries came from the immunoSEQ multiplex PCR assay. TCRdb retrieved this table from immuneACCESS and kept in-frame rearrangements only. Not all clones are present; in checked studies, unresolved V genes account for under half, and no reason is known for the remainder. Across this sample there are about 120,000 clones, with around 88% seen only once. Together, the top ten hold around 3.5% of the sample.

The sequence came from a man aged 35 to 55 in good health. The chain is encoded by TRBV12-3 or TRBV12-4 joined to TRBJ2-7, with TRBD1 matching 11 junction bases. The specimen was blood. The CDR3 region: CASSTDRGREQYF. The nucleotide sequence reads as follows: TGTGCCAGCAGCACGGACAGGGGGCGCGAGCAGTACTTC.